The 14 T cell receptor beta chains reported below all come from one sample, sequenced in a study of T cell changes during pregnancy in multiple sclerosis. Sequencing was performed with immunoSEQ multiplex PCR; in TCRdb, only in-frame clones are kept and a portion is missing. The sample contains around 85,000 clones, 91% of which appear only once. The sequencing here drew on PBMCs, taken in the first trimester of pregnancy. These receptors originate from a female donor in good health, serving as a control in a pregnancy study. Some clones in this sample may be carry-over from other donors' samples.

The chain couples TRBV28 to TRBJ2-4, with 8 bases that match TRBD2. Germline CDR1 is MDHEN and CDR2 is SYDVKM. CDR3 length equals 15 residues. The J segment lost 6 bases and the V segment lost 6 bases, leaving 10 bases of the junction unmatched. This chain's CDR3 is CASSRALGGGNIQYF. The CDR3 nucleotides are TGTGCCAGCAGCCGGGCCCTCGGGGGGGGAAACATTCAGTACTTC.

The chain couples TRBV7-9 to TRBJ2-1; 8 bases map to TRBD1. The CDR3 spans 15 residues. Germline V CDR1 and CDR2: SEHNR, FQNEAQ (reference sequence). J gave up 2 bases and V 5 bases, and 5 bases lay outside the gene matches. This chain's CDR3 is CASSEQGGTYNEQFF. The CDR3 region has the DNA TGTGCCAGCAGCGAACAGGGGGGAACCTACAATGAGCAGTTCTTC.

The CDR3 here is CASRPTLGLAAGGELFF. DNA for the CDR3: TGTGCCAGCAGACCAACCCTCGGACTAGCCGCTGGGGGGGAGCTGTTTTTT. The chain uses TRBV27 and TRBJ2-2; TRBD2 aligns across 8 bases. J gave up 8 bases and V 6 bases, and 17 bases lay outside the gene matches. Germline assignment: CDR1 MNHEY and CDR2 SMNVEV (reference sequence). The CDR3 contains 17 residues.

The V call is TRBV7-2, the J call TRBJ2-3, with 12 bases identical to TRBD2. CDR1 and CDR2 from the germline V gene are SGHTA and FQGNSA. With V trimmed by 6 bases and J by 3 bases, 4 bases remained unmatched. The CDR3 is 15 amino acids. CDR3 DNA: TGTGCCAGCAGGGGACTAGCGGGTCGGACAGATACGCAGTATTTT. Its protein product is CASRGLAGRTDTQYF.

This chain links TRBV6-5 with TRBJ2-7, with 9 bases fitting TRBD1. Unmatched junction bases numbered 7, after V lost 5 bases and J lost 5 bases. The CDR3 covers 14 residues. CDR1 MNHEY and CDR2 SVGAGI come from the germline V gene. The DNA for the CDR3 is TGTGCCAGCAGTCAAACAGGGGGCAACGACGAGCAGTACTTC. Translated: CASSQTGGNDEQYF.

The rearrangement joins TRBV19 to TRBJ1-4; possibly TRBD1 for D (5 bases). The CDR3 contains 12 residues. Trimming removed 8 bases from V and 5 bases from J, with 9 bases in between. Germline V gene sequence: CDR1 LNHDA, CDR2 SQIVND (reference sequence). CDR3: CASARQNEKLFF. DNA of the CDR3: TGTGCCAGTGCCCGACAGAATGAAAAACTGTTTTTT.

Written as DNA, the CDR3 is TGTGCCAGCAGCTCCCCCCTTCACCAGGTTTTTGACAATGAGCAGTTCTTC. Translating gives CASSSPLHQVFDNEQFF. This chain uses TRBV7-9 with TRBJ2-1; D is unresolved. In germline, CDR1 is SEHNR, CDR2 FQNEAQ (reference sequence). V lost 4 bases and J 5 bases, leaving 21 bases between the germline ends. This CDR3 has 17 residues.

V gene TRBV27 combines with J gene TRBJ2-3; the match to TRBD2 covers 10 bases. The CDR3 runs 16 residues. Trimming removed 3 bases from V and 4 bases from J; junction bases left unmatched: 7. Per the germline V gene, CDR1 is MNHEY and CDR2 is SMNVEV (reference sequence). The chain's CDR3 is CASSFLSGGDPDTQYF. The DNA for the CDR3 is TGTGCCAGCAGTTTCCTCAGCGGGGGGGACCCAGATACGCAGTATTTT.

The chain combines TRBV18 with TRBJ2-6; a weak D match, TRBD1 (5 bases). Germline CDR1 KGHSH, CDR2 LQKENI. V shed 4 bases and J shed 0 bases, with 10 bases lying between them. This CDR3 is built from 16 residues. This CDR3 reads CASSQNQGSGANVLTF. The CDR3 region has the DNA TGTGCCAGCTCACAAAATCAGGGCTCTGGGGCCAACGTCCTGACTTTC. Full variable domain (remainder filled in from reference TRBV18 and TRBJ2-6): NAGVMQNPRHLVRRRGQEARLRCSPMKGHSHVYWYRQLPEEGLKFMVYLQKENIIDESGMPKERFSAEFPKEGPSILRIQQVVRGDSAAYFCASSQNQGSGANVLTFGAGSRLTVL.

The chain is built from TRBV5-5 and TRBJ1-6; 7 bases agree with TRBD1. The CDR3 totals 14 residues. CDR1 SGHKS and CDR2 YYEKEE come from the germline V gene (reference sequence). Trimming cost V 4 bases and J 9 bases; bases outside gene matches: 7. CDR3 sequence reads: CASSQTGKGSPLHF. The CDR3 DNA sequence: TGTGCCAGCAGCCAGACAGGGAAAGGTTCACCCCTCCACTTT.

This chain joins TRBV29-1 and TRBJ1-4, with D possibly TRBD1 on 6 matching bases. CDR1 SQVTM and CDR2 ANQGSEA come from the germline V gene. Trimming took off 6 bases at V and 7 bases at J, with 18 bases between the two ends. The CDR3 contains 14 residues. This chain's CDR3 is CSVHKGGSGEKLFF. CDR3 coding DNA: TGCAGCGTGCATAAGGGGGGGTCGGGTGAAAAACTGTTTTTT. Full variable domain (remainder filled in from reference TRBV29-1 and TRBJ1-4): SAVISQKPSRDICQRGTSLTIQCQVDSQVTMMFWYRQQPGQSLTLIATANQGSEATYESGFVIDKFPISRPNLTFSTLTVSNMSPEDSSIYLCSVHKGGSGEKLFFGSGTQLSVL.

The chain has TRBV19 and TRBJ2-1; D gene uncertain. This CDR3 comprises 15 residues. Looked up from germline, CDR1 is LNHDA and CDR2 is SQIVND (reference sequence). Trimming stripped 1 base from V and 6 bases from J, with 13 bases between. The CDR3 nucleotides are TGTGCCAGTAGTATAGGGTTGACATTCGGCAATGAGCAGTTCTTC. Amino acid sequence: CASSIGLTFGNEQFF.

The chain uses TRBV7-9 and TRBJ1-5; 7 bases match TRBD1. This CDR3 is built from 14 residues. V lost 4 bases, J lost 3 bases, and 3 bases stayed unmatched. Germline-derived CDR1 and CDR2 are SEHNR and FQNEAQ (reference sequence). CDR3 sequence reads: CASSSGGANQPQHF. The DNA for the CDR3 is TGTGCCAGCAGCTCAGGGGGTGCCAATCAGCCCCAGCATTTT.

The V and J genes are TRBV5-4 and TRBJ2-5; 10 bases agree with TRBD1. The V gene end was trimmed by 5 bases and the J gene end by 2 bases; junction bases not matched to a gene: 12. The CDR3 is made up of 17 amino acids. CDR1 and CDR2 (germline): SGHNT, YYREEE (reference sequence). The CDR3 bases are TGTGCCAGCAGTTTCAGCCCGACAGGGGGCGGGCAAGAGACCCAGTACTTC. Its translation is CASSFSPTGGGQETQYF.